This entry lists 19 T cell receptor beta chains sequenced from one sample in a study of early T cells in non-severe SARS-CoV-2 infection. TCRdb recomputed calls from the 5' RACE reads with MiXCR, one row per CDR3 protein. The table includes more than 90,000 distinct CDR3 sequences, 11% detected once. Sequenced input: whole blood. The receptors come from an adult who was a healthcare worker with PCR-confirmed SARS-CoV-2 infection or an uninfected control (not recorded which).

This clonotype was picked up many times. The CDR3 loop is CASSSPKRTVNSNQPQHF. The CDR3 region has the DNA TGTGCCAGCAGCTCCCCGAAGAGGACGGTGAATAGCAATCAGCCCCAGCATTTT. V is TRBV7-3 and J is TRBJ1-5; D call uncertain. Between the trimmed V and J ends, which lost 4 bases and 0 bases, there was a span of 19 bases. Germline CDR1 is SGHTA and CDR2 is FQGTGA. CDR3 length equals 18 residues.

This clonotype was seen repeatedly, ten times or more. The DNA of the CDR3 is TGTGCCAGCAGCCTCTGGACAGGGGCTGGTGAAAAACTGTTTTTT. Its translation is CASSLWTGAGEKLFF. The V and J genes are TRBV12-3 or TRBV12-4 and TRBJ1-4, with 9 bases aligning to TRBD1. This CDR3 is built from 15 residues. V was pared by 6 bases and J by 7 bases, with 9 bases of the junction left unmatched.

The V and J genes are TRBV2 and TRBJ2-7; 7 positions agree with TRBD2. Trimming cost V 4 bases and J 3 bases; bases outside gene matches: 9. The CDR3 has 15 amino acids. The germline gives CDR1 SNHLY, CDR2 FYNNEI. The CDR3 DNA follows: TGTGCCAGCAGTGTGTCCCTAGCGGTTCTCTACGAGCAGTACTTC. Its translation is CASSVSLAVLYEQYF.

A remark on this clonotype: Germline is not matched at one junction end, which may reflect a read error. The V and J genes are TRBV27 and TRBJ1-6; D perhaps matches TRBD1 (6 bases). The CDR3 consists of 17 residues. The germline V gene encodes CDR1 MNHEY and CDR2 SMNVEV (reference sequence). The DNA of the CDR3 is TGTGCCAGCAGTACCGGGACAAGGAAGCGAGATAATTCACCCCTCCATTTT. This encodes CASSTGTRKRDNSPLHF.

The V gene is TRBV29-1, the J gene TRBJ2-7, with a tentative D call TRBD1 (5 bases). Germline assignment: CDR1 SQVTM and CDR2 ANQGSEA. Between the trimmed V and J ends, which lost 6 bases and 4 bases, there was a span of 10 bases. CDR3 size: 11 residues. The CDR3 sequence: CSVERQYEQYF. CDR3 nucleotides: TGCAGCGTAGAGAGACAGTACGAGCAGTACTTC.

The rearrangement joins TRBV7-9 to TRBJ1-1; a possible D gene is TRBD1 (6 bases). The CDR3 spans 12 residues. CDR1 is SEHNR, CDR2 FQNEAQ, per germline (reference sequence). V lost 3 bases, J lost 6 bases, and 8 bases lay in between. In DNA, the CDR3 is TGTGCCAGCAGCTTTCAGGGGTCTGAAGCTTTCTTT. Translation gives CASSFQGSEAFF.

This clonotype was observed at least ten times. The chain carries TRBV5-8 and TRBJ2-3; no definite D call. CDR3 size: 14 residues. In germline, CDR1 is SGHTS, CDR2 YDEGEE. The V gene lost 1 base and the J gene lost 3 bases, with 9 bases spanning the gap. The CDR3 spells CASSLTERTDTQYF. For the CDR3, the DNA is TGTGCCAGCAGCTTGACAGAAAGAACAGATACGCAGTATTTT.

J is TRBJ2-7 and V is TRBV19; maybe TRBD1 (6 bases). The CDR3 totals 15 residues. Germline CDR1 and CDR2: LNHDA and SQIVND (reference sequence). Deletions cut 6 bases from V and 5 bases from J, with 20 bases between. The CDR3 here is CASSKDPGAFDEQYF. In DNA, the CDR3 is TGTGCCAGTAGCAAGGATCCAGGGGCTTTCGACGAGCAGTACTTC.

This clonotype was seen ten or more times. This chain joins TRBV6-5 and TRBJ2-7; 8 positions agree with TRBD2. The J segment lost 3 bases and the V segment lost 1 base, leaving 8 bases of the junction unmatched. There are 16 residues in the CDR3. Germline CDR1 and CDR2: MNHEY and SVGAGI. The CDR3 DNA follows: TGTGCCAGCAGTTACTACGCGGGGGGCGGACTCTACGAGCAGTACTTC. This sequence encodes CASSYYAGGGLYEQYF.

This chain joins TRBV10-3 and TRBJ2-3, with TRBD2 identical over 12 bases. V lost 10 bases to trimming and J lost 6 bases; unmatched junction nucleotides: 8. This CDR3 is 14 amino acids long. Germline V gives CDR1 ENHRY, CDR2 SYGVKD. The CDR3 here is CATHVTSGGDTQYF. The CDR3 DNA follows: TGTGCCACCCATGTCACTAGCGGGGGGGATACGCAGTATTTT.

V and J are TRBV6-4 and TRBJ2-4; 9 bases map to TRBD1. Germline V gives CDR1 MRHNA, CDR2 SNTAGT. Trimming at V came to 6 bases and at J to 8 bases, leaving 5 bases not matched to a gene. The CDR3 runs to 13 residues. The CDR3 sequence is CASSVDRGDIQYF. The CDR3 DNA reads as TGTGCCAGCAGCGTCGACAGGGGGGACATTCAGTACTTC.

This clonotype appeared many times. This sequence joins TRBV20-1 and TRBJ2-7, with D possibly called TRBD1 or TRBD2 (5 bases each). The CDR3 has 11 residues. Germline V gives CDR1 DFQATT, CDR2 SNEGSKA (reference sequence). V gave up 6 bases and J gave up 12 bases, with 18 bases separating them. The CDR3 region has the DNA TGCAGTGCAGACACCGGGACCCAGACGTACTTC. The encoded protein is CSADTGTQTYF.

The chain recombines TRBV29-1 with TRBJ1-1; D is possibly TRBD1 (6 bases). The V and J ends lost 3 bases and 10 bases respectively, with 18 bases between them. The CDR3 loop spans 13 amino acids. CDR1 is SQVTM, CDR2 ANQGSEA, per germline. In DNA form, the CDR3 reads TGCAGCGTTGAGCCCCAGGGGAGTTTTGTAGCTTTCTTT. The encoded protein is CSVEPQGSFVAFF.

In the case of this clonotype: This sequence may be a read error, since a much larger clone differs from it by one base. CDR3 residues: CASSHNEQFF. CDR3 coding DNA: TGTGCCAGCAGTCACAATGAGCAGTTCTTC. The chain combines TRBV7-9 with TRBJ2-1; D is uncertain. V was pared by 6 bases and J by 5 bases, with 2 bases between. The CDR3 is 10 amino acids. CDR1 is SEHNR, CDR2 FQNEAQ, per germline (reference sequence).

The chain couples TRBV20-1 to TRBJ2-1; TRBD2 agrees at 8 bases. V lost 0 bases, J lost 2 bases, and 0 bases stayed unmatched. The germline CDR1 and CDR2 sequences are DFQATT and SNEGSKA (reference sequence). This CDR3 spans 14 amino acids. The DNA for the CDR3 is TGCAGTGCTAGAGAAGCGGGGGCCTACAATGAGCAGTTCTTC. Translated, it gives CSAREAGAYNEQFF.

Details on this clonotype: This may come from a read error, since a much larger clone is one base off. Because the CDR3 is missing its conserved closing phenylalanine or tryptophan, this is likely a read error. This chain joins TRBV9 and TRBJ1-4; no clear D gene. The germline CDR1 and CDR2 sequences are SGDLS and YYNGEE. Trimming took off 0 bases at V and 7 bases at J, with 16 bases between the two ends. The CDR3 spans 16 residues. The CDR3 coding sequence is TGTGCCAGCAGCGTAGGAGGTTTGCAGGTTGGTGAAAAACTGTTTCTT. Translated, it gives CASSVGGLQVGEKLFL.

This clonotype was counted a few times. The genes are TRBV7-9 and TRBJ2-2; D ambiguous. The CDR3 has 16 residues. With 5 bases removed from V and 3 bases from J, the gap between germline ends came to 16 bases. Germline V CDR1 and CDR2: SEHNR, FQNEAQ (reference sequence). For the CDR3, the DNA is TGTGCCAGCAGCCGTAGCCCAATGAGAGACACCGGGGAGCTGTTTTTT. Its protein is CASSRSPMRDTGELFF. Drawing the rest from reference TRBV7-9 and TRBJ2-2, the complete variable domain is DTGVSQNPRHKITKRGQNVTFRCDPISEHNRLYWYRQTLGQGPEFLTYFQNEAQLEKSRLLSDRFSAERPKGSFSTLEIQRTEQGDSAMYLCASSRSPMRDTGELFFGEGSRLTVL.

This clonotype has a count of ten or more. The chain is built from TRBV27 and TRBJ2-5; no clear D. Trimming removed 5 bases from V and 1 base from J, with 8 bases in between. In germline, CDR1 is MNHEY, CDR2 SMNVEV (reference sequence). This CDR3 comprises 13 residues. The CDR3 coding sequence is TGTGCCAGCAGTCCGAACATCCAAGAGACCCAGTACTTC. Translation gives CASSPNIQETQYF.

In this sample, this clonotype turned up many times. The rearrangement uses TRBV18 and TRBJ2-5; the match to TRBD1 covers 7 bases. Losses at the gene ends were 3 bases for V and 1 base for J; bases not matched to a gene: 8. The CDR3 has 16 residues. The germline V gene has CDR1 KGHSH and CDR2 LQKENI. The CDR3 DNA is TGTGCCAGCTCACCGCGACAGGGAAGGGCCCAAGAGACCCAGTACTTC. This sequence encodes CASSPRQGRAQETQYF.